This is a list of T cell receptor beta chains from one sample in a study of blood T cell repertoires in COVID-19. Profiled with immunoSEQ multiplex PCR; TCRdb holds only in-frame clones, not every one. The table lists 85,000 to 100,000 clones, 86% of them singletons. Sequencing input: peripheral blood. The source of these receptors is a middle-aged man with active or convalescent COVID-19. Both conserved end residues are part of each CDR3. D genes are given only for firm matches. Clone size is shown for a subset of rows, as once, few, many or a class of expanded clone.

v_call: TRBV19
j_call: TRBJ2-7
d_call: TRBD2
clone_size: -
cdr3_nt: TGTGCCCTTACTGGGGCGGGAGGTTTGGCCCACGAGCAGTACTTC
cdr3_aa: CALTGAGGLAHEQYF

v_call: TRBV10-2
j_call: TRBJ1-1
d_call: TRBD1
clone_size: once
cdr3_nt: TGCGCCAGCAAGGACAGGGGCGAAGAAGCTTTCTTT
cdr3_aa: CASKDRGEEAFF

v_call: TRBV29-1
j_call: TRBJ2-1
d_call: TRBD1
clone_size: once
cdr3_nt: TGCAGCGTGGGACAGGGGCACAATGAGCAGTTCTTC
cdr3_aa: CSVGQGHNEQFF

v_call: TRBV2
j_call: TRBJ1-1
d_call: TRBD1
clone_size: -
cdr3_nt: TGTGCCAGCAGTGTGAGCGACAGGGAGAACACTGAAGCTTTCTTT
cdr3_aa: CASSVSDRENTEAFF

v_call: TRBV30
j_call: TRBJ1-3
d_call: TRBD1
clone_size: -
cdr3_nt: TGTGCCTGGAGGCTAACAGGGGTGGACACCATATATTTT
cdr3_aa: CAWRLTGVDTIYF

v_call: TRBV7-2
j_call: TRBJ1-5
d_call: TRBD1
clone_size: -
cdr3_nt: TGTGCCAGCAGCTTTCAGGGGGGAGGACAGCCCCAGCATTTT
cdr3_aa: CASSFQGGGQPQHF

v_call: TRBV4-2
j_call: TRBJ2-7
d_call: TRBD1
clone_size: -
cdr3_nt: TGTGCCAGCAGCCAGACAGGGGAGGCGTCCTACGAGCAGTACTTC
cdr3_aa: CASSQTGEASYEQYF

v_call: TRBV4-1
j_call: TRBJ2-3
d_call: -
clone_size: few
cdr3_nt: TGCGCCAGCAGCCAAGGAGCAGGGCGCACAGATACGCAGTATTTT
cdr3_aa: CASSQGAGRTDTQYF

v_call: TRBV29-1
j_call: TRBJ1-2
d_call: TRBD1
clone_size: once
cdr3_nt: TGCAGCGTTGGCGGGACAGGGGTAGGCTACACCTTC
cdr3_aa: CSVGGTGVGYTF

v_call: TRBV7-8
j_call: TRBJ1-6
d_call: -
clone_size: -
cdr3_nt: TGTGCCAGCAGCTTAGTTTCGGGGTTCGGTTCACCCCTCCACTTT
cdr3_aa: CASSLVSGFGSPLHF

v_call: TRBV11-2
j_call: TRBJ2-3
d_call: TRBD2
clone_size: once
cdr3_nt: TGTGCCAGCAACCCGACTAGCGGGAGAGGTGATACGCAGTATTTT
cdr3_aa: CASNPTSGRGDTQYF

v_call: TRBV7-2
j_call: TRBJ2-5
d_call: -
clone_size: -
cdr3_nt: TGTGCCAGCAGCTCTGCCGGCGGGGCGGGGGCCCAAGAGACCCAGTACTTC
cdr3_aa: CASSSAGGAGAQETQYF

v_call: TRBV10-2
j_call: TRBJ2-7
d_call: -
clone_size: -
cdr3_nt: TGCGCCAGCAGTGAACAGCTAAGCTCCTACGAGCAGTACTTC
cdr3_aa: CASSEQLSSYEQYF

v_call: TRBV5-6
j_call: TRBJ1-3
d_call: TRBD1
clone_size: -
cdr3_nt: TGTGCCAGCAGCTTGCCGACGACAGGGGGCTCTGGAAACACCATATATTTT
cdr3_aa: CASSLPTTGGSGNTIYF

v_call: TRBV6-2/TRBV6-3
j_call: TRBJ2-7
d_call: TRBD1
clone_size: -
cdr3_nt: TGTGCCAGCAGTGGAGGATGGACAGGGCGGCACGAGCAGTACTTC
cdr3_aa: CASSGGWTGRHEQYF

v_call: TRBV5-6
j_call: TRBJ1-6
d_call: TRBD1
clone_size: once
cdr3_nt: TGTGCCAGCAGCGCCTTCGGGACAGTCCGTTCACCCCTCCACTTT
cdr3_aa: CASSAFGTVRSPLHF

v_call: TRBV24-1
j_call: TRBJ2-3
d_call: -
clone_size: -
cdr3_nt: TGTGCCACCAGTGCTTCGCAGCGGACCACAGATACGCAGTATTTT
cdr3_aa: CATSASQRTTDTQYF

v_call: TRBV12-2
j_call: TRBJ2-1
d_call: -
clone_size: -
cdr3_nt: TGTGCAAGTCGCGTCCGTAGCGGGGAATACAATGAGCAGTTCTTC
cdr3_aa: CASRVRSGEYNEQFF

v_call: TRBV5-1
j_call: TRBJ1-6
d_call: -
clone_size: -
cdr3_nt: TGCGCCAGCAGCTTGGAATACAGGGTAAATTCACCCCTCCACTTT
cdr3_aa: CASSLEYRVNSPLHF

v_call: TRBV4-3
j_call: TRBJ2-3
d_call: TRBD2
clone_size: -
cdr3_nt: TGCGCCAGCAGCCAAGAAGGGGCGGGGGGGACGGATACGCAGTATTTT
cdr3_aa: CASSQEGAGGTDTQYF

v_call: TRBV11-3
j_call: TRBJ2-2
d_call: -
clone_size: -
cdr3_nt: TGTGCCAGCAGCTTGGCAGGAGGCACCGGGGAGCTGTTTTTT
cdr3_aa: CASSLAGGTGELFF

v_call: TRBV29-1
j_call: TRBJ2-1
d_call: TRBD1
clone_size: -
cdr3_nt: TGCAGCGTTGCGAGACAGGGGTCGGGTGAGCAGTTCTTC
cdr3_aa: CSVARQGSGEQFF

v_call: TRBV24-1
j_call: TRBJ2-3
d_call: TRBD2
clone_size: -
cdr3_nt: TGTGCCACCAGTCATGGGGAGGGAGATACGCAGTATTTT
cdr3_aa: CATSHGEGDTQYF

v_call: TRBV5-5
j_call: TRBJ2-7
d_call: -
clone_size: -
cdr3_nt: TGTGCCAGCAGCTTGTCGGCAGGCCACTCCTACGAGCAGTACTTC
cdr3_aa: CASSLSAGHSYEQYF

v_call: TRBV30
j_call: TRBJ1-5
d_call: TRBD1
clone_size: -
cdr3_nt: TGTGCCTGGGCCGGACAGGGATATCAGCCCCAGCATTTT
cdr3_aa: CAWAGQGYQPQHF

v_call: TRBV7-8
j_call: TRBJ2-5
d_call: TRBD2
clone_size: -
cdr3_nt: TGTGCCAGCAGCCGCGGGGGTGGACGGCGCCAAGAGACCCAGTACTTC
cdr3_aa: CASSRGGGRRQETQYF

v_call: TRBV27
j_call: TRBJ2-7
d_call: TRBD2
clone_size: -
cdr3_nt: TGTGCCAGCAATCAAACCCCGCGGGCGGGAGGGACCTACGAGCAGTACTTC
cdr3_aa: CASNQTPRAGGTYEQYF

v_call: TRBV28
j_call: TRBJ1-1
d_call: TRBD1
clone_size: -
cdr3_nt: TGTGCCAGCAACGGATTAGGACAGGGGGTAAACACTGAAGCTTTCTTT
cdr3_aa: CASNGLGQGVNTEAFF

v_call: TRBV20-1
j_call: TRBJ2-5
d_call: TRBD2
clone_size: -
cdr3_nt: TGCAGTGCTAGTCTAGCGGGGGGGCAGATGCAAGAGACCCAGTACTTC
cdr3_aa: CSASLAGGQMQETQYF

v_call: TRBV6-5
j_call: TRBJ1-4
d_call: -
clone_size: -
cdr3_nt: TGTGCCAGCAGTTACTCTCCGGGACGGGGGTATGAAAAACTGTTTTTT
cdr3_aa: CASSYSPGRGYEKLFF

v_call: TRBV24-1
j_call: TRBJ2-1
d_call: TRBD2
clone_size: -
cdr3_nt: TGTGCCACCAGTGACTCCCCAGGACAGATAAGGGCTAGCGGGAGGGAATACAATGAGCAGTTCTTC
cdr3_aa: CATSDSPGQIRASGREYNEQFF

v_call: TRBV19
j_call: TRBJ2-7
d_call: -
clone_size: -
cdr3_nt: TGTGCCAGTAGTATAAATCCAGCGGCCTACGAGCAGTACTTC
cdr3_aa: CASSINPAAYEQYF

v_call: TRBV12-5
j_call: TRBJ2-1
d_call: -
clone_size: few
cdr3_nt: TGTGCTAGTGGTCTCCAGGGTCCTAATGAGCAGTTCTTC
cdr3_aa: CASGLQGPNEQFF

v_call: TRBV12-5
j_call: TRBJ2-5
d_call: TRBD1
clone_size: -
cdr3_nt: TGTGCTAGTGGTTTGGCACGACAGGGGAACCAAGAGACCCAGTACTTC
cdr3_aa: CASGLARQGNQETQYF

v_call: TRBV2
j_call: TRBJ1-1
d_call: -
clone_size: -
cdr3_nt: TGTGCCAGCAGTGTGTACTTGAACACTGAAGCTTTCTTT
cdr3_aa: CASSVYLNTEAFF

v_call: TRBV27
j_call: TRBJ2-1
d_call: TRBD1
clone_size: -
cdr3_nt: TGTGCCAGCGGGAGACAGGGGGCAAATGAGCAGTTCTTC
cdr3_aa: CASGRQGANEQFF

v_call: TRBV10-1
j_call: TRBJ2-7
d_call: TRBD1
clone_size: -
cdr3_nt: TGCGCCAGCAGCCCTGGACAGGCCCCTACCCCGCAGTACTTC
cdr3_aa: CASSPGQAPTPQYF

v_call: TRBV18
j_call: TRBJ1-4
d_call: -
clone_size: -
cdr3_nt: TGTGCCAGCTCACGCATGACGGGTGAAAAACTGTTTTTT
cdr3_aa: CASSRMTGEKLFF

v_call: TRBV2
j_call: TRBJ2-7
d_call: TRBD1
clone_size: -
cdr3_nt: TGTGCCAGCAGTGGAGACAGGGGGCTTATCGAGCAGTACTTC
cdr3_aa: CASSGDRGLIEQYF

v_call: TRBV2
j_call: TRBJ2-7
d_call: TRBD1
clone_size: -
cdr3_nt: TGTGCCAGCATCCGGGCAGGGGGTAGCTACGAGCAGTACTTC
cdr3_aa: CASIRAGGSYEQYF

v_call: TRBV2
j_call: TRBJ1-1
d_call: TRBD1
clone_size: -
cdr3_nt: TGTGCCACCCGGGACAGGGAAAGCGCCACTGAAGCTTTCTTT
cdr3_aa: CATRDRESATEAFF

v_call: TRBV5-1
j_call: TRBJ2-3
d_call: -
clone_size: once
cdr3_nt: TGCGCCAGCAGCTTGGCACAGGCCACAGATACGCAGTATTTT
cdr3_aa: CASSLAQATDTQYF

v_call: TRBV30
j_call: TRBJ1-6
d_call: -
clone_size: once
cdr3_nt: TGTGCCTGGCTACAGGGTAATAATTCACCCCTCCACTTT
cdr3_aa: CAWLQGNNSPLHF

v_call: TRBV7-9
j_call: TRBJ1-1
d_call: -
clone_size: -
cdr3_nt: TGTGCCAGCTGGGACACATCGGAAGCTTTCTTT
cdr3_aa: CASWDTSEAFF

v_call: TRBV4-1
j_call: TRBJ2-7
d_call: TRBD1
clone_size: once
cdr3_nt: TGCGCCAGCAGCCATTGGGGGACAGGGAACTACGAGCAGTACTTC
cdr3_aa: CASSHWGTGNYEQYF

v_call: TRBV2
j_call: TRBJ2-1
d_call: TRBD2
clone_size: -
cdr3_nt: TGTGCCAGCAGTGAACGCGGGGGTGGCAATGAGCAGTTCTTC
cdr3_aa: CASSERGGGNEQFF

v_call: TRBV19
j_call: TRBJ2-7
d_call: TRBD1
clone_size: -
cdr3_nt: TGTGCCAGTAGTATGGGTGGGACAGGAGCCAAGGAGCAGTACTTC
cdr3_aa: CASSMGGTGAKEQYF

v_call: TRBV27
j_call: TRBJ1-6
d_call: -
clone_size: -
cdr3_nt: TGTGCCAGCAGTTTATTTCAGGGGAGCTCCTATAATTCACCCCTCCACTTT
cdr3_aa: CASSLFQGSSYNSPLHF

v_call: TRBV28
j_call: TRBJ2-7
d_call: -
clone_size: once
cdr3_nt: TGTGCCAGCAACGGGGAAACCTACGAGCAGTACTTC
cdr3_aa: CASNGETYEQYF